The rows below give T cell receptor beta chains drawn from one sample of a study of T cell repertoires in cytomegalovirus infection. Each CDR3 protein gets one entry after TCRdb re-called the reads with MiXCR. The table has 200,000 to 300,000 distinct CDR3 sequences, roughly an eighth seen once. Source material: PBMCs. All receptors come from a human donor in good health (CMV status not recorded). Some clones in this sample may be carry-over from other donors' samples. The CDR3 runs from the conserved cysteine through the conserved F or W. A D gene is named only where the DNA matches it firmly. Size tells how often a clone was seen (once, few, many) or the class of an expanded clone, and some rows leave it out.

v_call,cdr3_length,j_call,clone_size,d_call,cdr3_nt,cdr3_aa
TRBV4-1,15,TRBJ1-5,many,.,TGCGCCAGCAGCCAAGGGGGACCGGGCAATCAGCCCCAGCATTTT,CASSQGGPGNQPQHF
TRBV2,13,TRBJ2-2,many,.,TGTGCCAGCAGGGACACCTACACCGGGGAGCTGTTTTTT,CASRDTYTGELFF
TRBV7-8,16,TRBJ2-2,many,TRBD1,TGTGCCAGCAGCTCCCGGGACAGGGCTCTGGGGGGGGAGCTGTTTTTT,CASSSRDRALGGELFF
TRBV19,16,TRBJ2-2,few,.,TGTGCCAGTAGTATTTGGGGTGGTCGAGACACCGGGGAGCTGTTTTTT,CASSIWGGRDTGELFF
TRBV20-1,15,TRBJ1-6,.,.,TGCAGTGCTAGAGGAAGGGGAGTGGGTAATTCACCCCTCCACTTT,CSARGRGVGNSPLHF
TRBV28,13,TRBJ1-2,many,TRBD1,TGTGCCAGCAGCCCGACAGGGAATCTGGGCTACACCTTC,CASSPTGNLGYTF
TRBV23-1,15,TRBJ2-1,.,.,TGCGCCAGCAAGACAGGTCTGAGCTCCTACAATGAGCAGTTCTTC,CASKTGLSSYNEQFF
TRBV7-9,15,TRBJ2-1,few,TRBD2,TGTGCCAGCAGCTTGGGACTAGCAGCTATCGATGAGCAGTTCTTC,CASSLGLAAIDEQFF
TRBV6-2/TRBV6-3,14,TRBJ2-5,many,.,TGTGCCAGCAGGACATCAGGGGTGACAGAGACCCAGTACTTC,CASRTSGVTETQYF
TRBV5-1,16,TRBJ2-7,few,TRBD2,TGCGCCAGCAGCTTGAATAGCGGGGGCCAATCCTACGAGCAGTACTTC,CASSLNSGGQSYEQYF
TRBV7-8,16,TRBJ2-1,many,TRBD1,TGTGCCAGCAGCTTATCGGGACAGGGGGCGCTCGGTGAGCAGTTCTTC,CASSLSGQGALGEQFF
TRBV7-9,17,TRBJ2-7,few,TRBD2,TGTGCCAGCAGCCCGGACGCCCCGGGACTACCCTCCTACGAGCAGTACTTC,CASSPDAPGLPSYEQYF
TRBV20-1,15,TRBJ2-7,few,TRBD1,TGCAGTGCTAGAGACATTACACAGGGGACCTACGAGCAGTACTTC,CSARDITQGTYEQYF
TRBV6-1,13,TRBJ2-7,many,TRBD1,TGTGCCAGCAGCTGGGACAGTGCTTACGAGCAGTACTTC,CASSWDSAYEQYF
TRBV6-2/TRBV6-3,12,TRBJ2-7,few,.,TGTGCCAGCACCGCCTACTCCTACGAGCAGTACTTC,CASTAYSYEQYF
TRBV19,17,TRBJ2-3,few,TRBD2,TGTGCCAGTACGTCGGCTAGCGGGAGCCCCCGACAAGATACGCAGTATTTT,CASTSASGSPRQDTQYF
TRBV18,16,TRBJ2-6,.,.,TGTGCCAGCTCACCACAGGGACACGGTGGGGCCAACGTCCTGACTTTC,CASSPQGHGGANVLTF
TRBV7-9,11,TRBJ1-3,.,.,TGTGCCAGCAGGGCTGGAAACACCATATATTTT,CASRAGNTIYF
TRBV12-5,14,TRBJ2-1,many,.,TGTGCTAGTGGTTTGGTAGGGGGGCGGGAGACGCAGTTCTTC,CASGLVGGRETQFF
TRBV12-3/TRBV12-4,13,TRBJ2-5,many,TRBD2,TGTGCCAGCAGGGTAGCGGGGGAAGAGACCCAGTACTTC,CASRVAGEETQYF
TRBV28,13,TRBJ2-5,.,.,TGTGCCAGCAGTTTAGAGTACCAAGAGACCCAGTACTTC,CASSLEYQETQYF
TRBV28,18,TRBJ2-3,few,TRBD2,TGTGCCAGCAGTTTAGGTGTAGCGGGGGGCCTCCACACAGATACGCAGTATTTT,CASSLGVAGGLHTDTQYF
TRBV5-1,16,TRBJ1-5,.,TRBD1,TGCGCCAGCAGCGCCGGACAGGGTACGGGCAATCAGCCCCAGCATTTT,CASSAGQGTGNQPQHF
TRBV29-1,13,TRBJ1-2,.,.,TGCAGCGTTGAAGATCGGGGCCTGAGGGGCTACACCTTC,CSVEDRGLRGYTF
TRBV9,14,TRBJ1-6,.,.,TGTGCCAGCAGCGTAGCTGGGGGCGCCTCACCCCTCCACTTT,CASSVAGGASPLHF
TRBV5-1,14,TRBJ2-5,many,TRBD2,TGCGCCAGCCACACGGGAGGAAACCAAGAGACCCAGTACTTC,CASHTGGNQETQYF
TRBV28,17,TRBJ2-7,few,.,TGTGCCAGCAGTTCCCCTGAGGTGGCGACAGAGTCCTACGAGCAGTACTTC,CASSSPEVATESYEQYF
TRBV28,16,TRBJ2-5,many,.,TGTGCCAGCAGTTCCTTCGGGGGAGTATACCAAGAGACCCAGTACTTC,CASSSFGGVYQETQYF
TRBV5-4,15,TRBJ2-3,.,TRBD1,TGTGCCAGCAGCGGCGGACAGGGACGCACAGATACGCAGTATTTT,CASSGGQGRTDTQYF
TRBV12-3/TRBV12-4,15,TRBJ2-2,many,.,TGTGCCAGCTTCCCCCGGCAAGGTACCGGCGGGGAGCTGTTTTTT,CASFPRQGTGGELFF
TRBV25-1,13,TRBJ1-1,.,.,TGTGCCAGCAGTCTGCCCGGACGGACTGAAGCTTTCTTT,CASSLPGRTEAFF
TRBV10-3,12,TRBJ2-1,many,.,TGCGCGTCGGCGGGTAGGGACAATGAGCAGTTCTTC,CASAGRDNEQFF
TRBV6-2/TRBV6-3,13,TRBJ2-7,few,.,TGTGCCAGCAATCCGGGATCAACCTACGAGCAGTACTTC,CASNPGSTYEQYF
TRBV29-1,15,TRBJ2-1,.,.,TGCAGCGTTGAATTTGTAGGCGGGGTGCACAATGAGCAGTTCTTC,CSVEFVGGVHNEQFF
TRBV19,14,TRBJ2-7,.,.,TGTGCCAGTAGTATCCAGGGCTTCTCCTACGAGCAGTACTTC,CASSIQGFSYEQYF
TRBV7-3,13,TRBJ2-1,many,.,TGTGCCAGCAGCTCCGGGTCGATTAGTGAGCAGTTCTTC,CASSSGSISEQFF
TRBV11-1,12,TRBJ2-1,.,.,TGTGCCAGCAGCTTGAAAACTACTGAGCAGTTCTTC,CASSLKTTEQFF
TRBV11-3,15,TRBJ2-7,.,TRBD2,TGTGCCAGCAGCCCCATGGGGGGGAAGACCTACGAGCAGTACTTC,CASSPMGGKTYEQYF
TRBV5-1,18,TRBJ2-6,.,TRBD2,TGCGCCAGCAGCTTGGGGGGGGGGGATTCGTCTGGGGCCAACGTCCTGACTTTC,CASSLGGGDSSGANVLTF
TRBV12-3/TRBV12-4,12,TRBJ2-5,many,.,TGTGCCAGCAGTTTTGGTGAGGAGACCCAGTACTTC,CASSFGEETQYF
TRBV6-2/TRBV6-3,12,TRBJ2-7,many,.,TGTGCCAGCAGTCCCTTTGACAACGAGCAGTACTTC,CASSPFDNEQYF
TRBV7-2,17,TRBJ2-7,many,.,TGTGCCAGCAGCCCACAACCGGCAGGGCTCTCCTCCTACGAGCAGTACTTC,CASSPQPAGLSSYEQYF
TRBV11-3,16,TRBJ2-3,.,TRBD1,TGTGCCAGCAGCTTCGGGACAGGGGCTAGCACAGATACGCAGTATTTT,CASSFGTGASTDTQYF
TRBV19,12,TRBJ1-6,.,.,TGTGCCAGCAGTATGCGGGGATCACCCCTCCACTTT,CASSMRGSPLHF
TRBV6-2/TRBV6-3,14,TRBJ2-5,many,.,TGTGCCAGCAGTTACTTAAAGAGAGGGGAGACCCAGTACTTC,CASSYLKRGETQYF
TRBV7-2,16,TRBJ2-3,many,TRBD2,TGTGCCAGCAGCTTTGGACTAGCGGGGGGAGGTGATACGCAGTATTTT,CASSFGLAGGGDTQYF
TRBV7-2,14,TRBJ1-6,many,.,TGTGCCAGCAGCTTGGGAAACGAGGGTTCACCCCTCCACTTT,CASSLGNEGSPLHF
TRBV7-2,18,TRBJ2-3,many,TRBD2,TGTGCCAGCAGCCTACTGCTTCCGACTAGCGGGGGGCTCGATACGCAGTATTTT,CASSLLLPTSGGLDTQYF
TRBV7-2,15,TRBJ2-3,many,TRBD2,TGTGCCAGCAGCTCGGGACTAGCGGCAACAGATACGCAGTATTTT,CASSSGLAATDTQYF
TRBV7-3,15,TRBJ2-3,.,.,TGTGCCAGCAGCTGGGGGGGGGCCGGGAGAGATACGCAGTATTTT,CASSWGGAGRDTQYF
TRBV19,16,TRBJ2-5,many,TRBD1,TGTGCCAGTAGGCCGGGACAGGGGCATCCTGGTGAGACCCAGTACTTC,CASRPGQGHPGETQYF
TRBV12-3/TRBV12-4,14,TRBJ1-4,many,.,TGTGCCAGCAGTCGACTCGACGGGAATGAAAAACTGTTTTTT,CASSRLDGNEKLFF